This T cell receptor beta chain was found in a study of OX40 agonist ivuxolimab in advanced cancers. Findings and limits, study-wide: Certain nonresponders additionally had low normalized T-cell clonal expansion. Within 6 weeks, CD4+ and CD8+ blood T cells expanded clonally at 0.1 to 3.0 mg/kg.

Clones were read by immunoSEQ multiplex PCR, and TCRdb kept only the in-frame ones, dropping some. The profile shows tens of thousands of clones, approximately 78% of them singletons. Germline values: CDR1 WSHSY, CDR2 SAAADI. V was pared by 4 bases and J by 2 bases, with 1 base of the junction left unmatched. The CDR3 spans 13 residues. About this clone: Its antigen remains unknown.

The gene calls are TRBV10-2 and TRBJ1-2; 7 nucleotides agree with TRBD1. Sequencing was performed on CD4+ or CD8+ T cells sorted from blood, taken in a trial of the OX40 agonist ivuxolimab. The clonotype comes from an adult with an advanced solid tumor such as melanoma, head and neck, liver or kidney cancer. The CDR3 sequence is CASSADRNYGYTF. The CDR3 DNA follows: TGCGCCAGCAGTGCGGACAGGAACTATGGCTACACCTTC.